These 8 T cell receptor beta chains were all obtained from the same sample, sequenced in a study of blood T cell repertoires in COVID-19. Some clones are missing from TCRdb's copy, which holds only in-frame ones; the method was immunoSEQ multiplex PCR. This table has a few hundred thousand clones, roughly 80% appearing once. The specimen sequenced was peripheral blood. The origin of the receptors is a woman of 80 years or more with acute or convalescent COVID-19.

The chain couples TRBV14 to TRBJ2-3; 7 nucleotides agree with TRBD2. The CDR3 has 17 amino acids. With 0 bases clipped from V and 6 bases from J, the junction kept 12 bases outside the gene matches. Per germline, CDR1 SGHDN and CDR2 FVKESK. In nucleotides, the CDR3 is TGTGCCAGCAGCCAAGATCAAGGGCGGGGGATGCAGGATACGCAGTATTTT. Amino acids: CASSQDQGRGMQDTQYF.

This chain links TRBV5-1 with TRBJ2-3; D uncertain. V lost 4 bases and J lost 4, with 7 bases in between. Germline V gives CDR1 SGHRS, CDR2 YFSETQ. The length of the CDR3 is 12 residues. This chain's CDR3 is CASSLPADTQYF. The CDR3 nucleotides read TGCGCCAGCAGCCTTCCGGCAGATACGCAGTATTTT.

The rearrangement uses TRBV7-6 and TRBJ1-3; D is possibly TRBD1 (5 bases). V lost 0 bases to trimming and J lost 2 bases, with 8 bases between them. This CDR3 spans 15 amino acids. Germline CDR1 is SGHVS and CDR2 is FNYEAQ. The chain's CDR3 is CASSLASGTGNTIYF. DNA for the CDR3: TGTGCCAGCAGCTTAGCCTCAGGGACTGGAAACACCATATATTTT.

The CDR3: CASSSTGTGVQETQYF. The CDR3 region has the DNA TGTGCCAGCAGCTCGACGGGGACAGGGGTCCAAGAGACCCAGTACTTC. V usage is TRBV7-8 and J usage is TRBJ2-5; 10 bases are shared with TRBD1. The CDR3 is 16 amino acids. Germline CDR1 SGHVS, CDR2 FQNEAQ. V lost 4 bases and J lost 1; bases outside the gene matches: 6.

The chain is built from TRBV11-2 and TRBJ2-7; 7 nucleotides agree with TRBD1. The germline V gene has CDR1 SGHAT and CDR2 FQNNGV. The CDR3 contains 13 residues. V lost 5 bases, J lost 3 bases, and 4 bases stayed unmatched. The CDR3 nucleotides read TGTGCCAGCAGCCCACACAGGGGCTACGAGCAGTACTTC. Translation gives CASSPHRGYEQYF.

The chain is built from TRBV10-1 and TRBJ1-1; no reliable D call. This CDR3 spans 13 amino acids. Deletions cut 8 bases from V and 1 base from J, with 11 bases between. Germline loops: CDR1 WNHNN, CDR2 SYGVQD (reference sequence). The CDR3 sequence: CASRRRENTEAFF. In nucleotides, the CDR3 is TGCGCCAGCCGGAGGAGGGAGAACACTGAAGCTTTCTTT.

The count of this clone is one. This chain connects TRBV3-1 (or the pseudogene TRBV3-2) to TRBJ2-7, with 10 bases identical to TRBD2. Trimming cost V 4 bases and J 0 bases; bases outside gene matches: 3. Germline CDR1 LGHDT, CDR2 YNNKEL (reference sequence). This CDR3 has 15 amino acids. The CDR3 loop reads CASSPGLASSYEQYF. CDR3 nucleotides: TGTGCCAGCAGCCCGGGACTAGCGAGCTCCTACGAGCAGTACTTC.

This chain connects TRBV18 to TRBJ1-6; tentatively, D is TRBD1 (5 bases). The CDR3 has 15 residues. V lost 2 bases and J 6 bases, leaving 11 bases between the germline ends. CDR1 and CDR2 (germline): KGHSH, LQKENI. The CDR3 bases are TGTGCCAGCTCACCAGGGCCTCAGGGTAATTCACCCCTCCACTTT. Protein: CASSPGPQGNSPLHF.